The clone carrying this T cell receptor beta chain was detected many times. Its antigen is not known. The investigators amplified TCR beta CDR3 regions from RNA transcripts. First-round RT-PCR of the TCR CDR3 relied on the HTBI primer set. Each CDR3 protein gets one entry after TCRdb re-called the multiplex PCR reads with MiXCR. The sample holds around 480,000 distinct CDR3 sequences, about 15% seen once. The data originate from a study of T cells in Graves' hyperthyroidism and ophthalmopathy. The study's findings and limits: Blood also carried most thyroid clonotypes expanded above 0.001.

An absence of ophthalmopathy progression within 18 months meant stable Graves' hyperthyroidism. Germline CDR1 reads MDHEN; CDR2 reads SYDVKM. V trimming: 6 bases; J trimming: 2 bases; junction bases outside the gene matches: 17. CDR3 length: 18 amino acids. This TCR was sampled from a woman younger than 30 with Graves' hyperthyroidism. The sample comprised blood. The gene calls are TRBV28 and TRBJ2-7; 9 positions match TRBD2. The CDR3 DNA reads as TGTGCCAGCAGCTCCCCGGGGGGAACTAGCGGGCCGCCCTACGAGCAGTACTTC. Its protein product is CASSSPGGTSGPPYEQYF. The full variable domain, with the rest looked up from reference TRBV28 and TRBJ2-7, is DVKVTQSSRYLVKRTGEKVFLECVQDMDHENMFWYRQDPGLGLRLIYFSYDVKMKEKGDIPEGYSVSREKKERFSLILESASTNQTSMYLCASSSPGGTSGPPYEQYFGPGTRLTVT.